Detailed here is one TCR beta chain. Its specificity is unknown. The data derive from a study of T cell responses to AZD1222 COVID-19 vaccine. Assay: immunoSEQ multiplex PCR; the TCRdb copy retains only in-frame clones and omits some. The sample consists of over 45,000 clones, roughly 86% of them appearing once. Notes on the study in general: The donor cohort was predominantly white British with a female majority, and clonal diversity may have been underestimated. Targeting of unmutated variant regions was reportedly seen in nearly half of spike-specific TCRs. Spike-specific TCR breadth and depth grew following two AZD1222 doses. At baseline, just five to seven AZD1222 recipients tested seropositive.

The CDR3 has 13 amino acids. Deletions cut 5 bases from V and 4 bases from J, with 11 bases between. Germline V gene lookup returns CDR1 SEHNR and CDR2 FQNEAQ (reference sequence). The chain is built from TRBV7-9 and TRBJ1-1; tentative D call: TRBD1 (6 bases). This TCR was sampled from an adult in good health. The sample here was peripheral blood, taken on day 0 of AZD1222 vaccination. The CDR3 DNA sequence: TGTGCCAGCAGCACAGGGTTGGGCACTGAAGCTTTCTTT. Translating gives CASSTGLGTEAFF.